The 24 T cell receptor beta chains reported below all come from one sample, sequenced in a study of blood T cell repertoires in COVID-19. Some clones are missing from TCRdb's copy, which holds only in-frame ones; the method was immunoSEQ multiplex PCR. The sample lists a few hundred thousand clones; more than 85% were seen once. The sequencing input was PBMCs or T cells enriched from blood (not recorded which). The receptors shown here come from a woman under 40 who had recovered from COVID-19.

The rearrangement links TRBV7-9 to TRBJ2-5; a weak D match, TRBD2 (6 bases). CDR3 length: 14 residues. V was shortened by 1 base and J by 10 bases, with 16 bases between the two germline ends. The germline CDR1 and CDR2 sequences are SEHNR and FQNEAQ (reference sequence). The CDR3 loop reads CASSLVGGETSQYF. The CDR3 region has the DNA TGTGCCAGCAGCTTAGTTGGAGGCGAGACTAGCCAGTACTTC.

This chain joins TRBV4-1 and TRBJ2-7; TRBD1 matches at 11 bases. V was clipped by 4 bases and J by 4 bases; unmatched bases: 3. The CDR3 covers 14 residues. Germline loops: CDR1 MGHRA, CDR2 YSYEKL. CDR3 in DNA: TGCGCCAGCAGCCGGGGACAGGGGGAATACGAGCAGTACTTC. Protein sequence: CASSRGQGEYEQYF.

The chain recombines TRBV18 with TRBJ1-2, with 8 nucleotides matching TRBD1. This CDR3 region has 14 residues. V lost 5 bases, J lost 2 bases, and 4 bases stayed unmatched. CDR1 is KGHSH, CDR2 LQKENI, per germline. For the CDR3, the DNA is TGTGCCAGCTCAACGGACAGGGAGAACTATGGCTACACCTTC. Translation gives CASSTDRENYGYTF.

J is TRBJ2-1 and V is TRBV3-1 (or the pseudogene TRBV3-2), with TRBD2 matching 13 bases. The CDR3 is made up of 16 amino acids. The junction had 8 bases not matched to a gene; V was cut back by 10 bases and J by 2 bases. Germline CDR1 reads LGHDT; CDR2 reads YNNKEL (reference sequence). CDR3 sequence: CATWTSGGPPYNEQFF. The CDR3 DNA is TGTGCCACCTGGACTAGCGGGGGACCTCCCTACAATGAGCAGTTCTTC.

The V gene is TRBV19, the J gene TRBJ2-1, with a tentative D call TRBD2 (6 bases). From germline, CDR1 is LNHDA and CDR2 SQIVND (reference sequence). V shed 6 bases and J shed 0 bases, with 12 bases lying between them. The CDR3 has 15 residues. The chain's CDR3 is CASRLADASYNEQFF. The CDR3 nucleotides are TGTGCCAGTAGATTAGCGGATGCCTCCTACAATGAGCAGTTCTTC.

The chain uses TRBV4-2 and TRBJ2-7, with D unclear. The germline V gene encodes CDR1 LGHNA and CDR2 YNFKEQ. The CDR3 is 16 residues long. Trimming shortened V by 1 base and J by 0 bases, and 13 bases separated the two germline ends. The CDR3 coding sequence is TGTGCCAGCAGCCAAGCCGGCAGCGCCCGCTCCTACGAGCAGTACTTC. It translates to CASSQAGSARSYEQYF.

This chain links TRBV15 with TRBJ1-5; D is possibly TRBD1 (5 bases). The germline V gene has CDR1 LNHNV and CDR2 YYDKDF (reference sequence). V shed 1 base and J shed 4 bases, with 11 bases lying between them. CDR3 length equals 15 residues. The CDR3 bases are TGTGCCACCAGCAGAGGAGTGACAGCGAATCAGCCCCAGCATTTT. Translated: CATSRGVTANQPQHF.

The chain is built from TRBV13 and TRBJ2-7, with 13 bases aligning to TRBD2. The CDR3 totals 15 residues. Germline CDR1 PRHDT, CDR2 FYEKMQ (reference sequence). J lost 2 bases, V lost 5 bases, and 3 bases had no gene match. CDR3 amino acids: CASSEGTSGAYEQYF. The CDR3 DNA sequence: TGTGCCAGCAGCGAAGGGACTAGCGGGGCCTACGAGCAGTACTTC.

The chain uses TRBV7-9 and TRBJ1-2, with D unclear. Trimming took 4 bases from V and 0 from J, leaving 6 bases between them. This CDR3 region has 13 residues. Germline CDR1 is SEHNR and CDR2 is FQNEAQ (reference sequence). The CDR3 nucleotides read TGTGCCAGCAGCTCCGGGGCTAACTATGGCTACACCTTC. It specifies CASSSGANYGYTF.

CDR3 coding DNA: TGTGCCAGCAGCCACAGGACTAGGTACACAGATACGCAGTATTTT. This sequence encodes CASSHRTRYTDTQYF. This rearrangement joins TRBV13 to TRBJ2-3; 7 bases fit TRBD2. The CDR3 consists of 15 residues. Germline V gives CDR1 PRHDT, CDR2 FYEKMQ (reference sequence). V dropped 5 bases and J dropped 2; count of bases not matched to a gene: 7.

This rearrangement joins TRBV15 to TRBJ1-3; D not resolved. Trimming stripped 4 bases from V and 0 bases from J, with 16 bases between. This CDR3 spans 17 amino acids. In germline, CDR1 is LNHNV, CDR2 YYDKDF (reference sequence). CDR3 DNA: TGTGCCACCAGCAAGGACTCAAGCGCCTTCTCTGGAAACACCATATATTTT. The encoded protein is CATSKDSSAFSGNTIYF.

With regard to this clone: Distinct nucleotide sequences in the sample also encode this CDR3. The V call is TRBV28, the J call TRBJ2-3; 9 nucleotides align to TRBD2. The ends lost 4 bases at V and 2 bases at J; junction bases unmatched: 7. The CDR3 runs to 16 residues. Per the germline V gene, CDR1 is MDHEN and CDR2 is SYDVKM. CDR3 in amino acids: CASSSPLAGYTDTQYF. For the CDR3, the DNA is TGTGCCAGCAGTTCCCCCCTAGCGGGGTACACAGATACGCAGTATTTT.

The chain joins TRBV7-3 to TRBJ2-2; 7 bases map to TRBD1. V lost 4 bases, J lost 6 bases, and 8 bases stayed unmatched. Germline values: CDR1 SGHTA, CDR2 FQGTGA. The length of the CDR3 is 15 residues. The CDR3 sequence: CASSSRAGGSGELFF. CDR3 nucleotide sequence: TGTGCCAGCAGCTCACGAGCAGGGGGTTCCGGGGAGCTGTTTTTT.

The V gene is TRBV5-1, the J gene TRBJ1-4; D is unclear. V lost 2 bases and J 6 bases, leaving 11 bases between the germline ends. Germline assignment: CDR1 SGHRS and CDR2 YFSETQ. This CDR3 contains 14 residues. The CDR3 reads CASSFAGIDEKLFF. The CDR3 DNA follows: TGCGCCAGCAGCTTTGCGGGTATTGATGAAAAACTGTTTTTT.

V gene TRBV5-6 combines with J gene TRBJ1-2; possibly TRBD1 for D (5 bases). The CDR3 is 13 residues long. The germline gives CDR1 SGHDT, CDR2 YYEEEE. The ends were cut back, 2 bases at V and 6 bases at J, with 11 bases in the middle. The CDR3 DNA reads as TGTGCCAGCAGCTTTACAGGAACCGATGGCTACACCTTC. Translation: CASSFTGTDGYTF. The full variable domain, in which reference TRBV5-6 and TRBJ1-2 provide the parts outside the CDR3, is DAGVTQSPTHLIKTRGQQVTLRCSPKSGHDTVSWYQQALGQGPQFIFQYYEEEERQRGNFPDRFSGHQFPNYSSELNVNALLLGDSALYLCASSFTGTDGYTFGSGTRLTVV.

The chain joins TRBV6-4 to TRBJ1-1; no clear D gene. V lost 0 bases, J lost 8 bases, and 13 bases lay in between. Germline V lookup: CDR1 MRHNA, CDR2 SNTAGT. The CDR3 spans 14 residues. As DNA, the CDR3 is TGTGCCAGCAGTGACTCGCCATGGACTGTCGAAGCTTTCTTT. Amino acid sequence: CASSDSPWTVEAFF.

V usage is TRBV28 and J usage is TRBJ1-4; D remains ambiguous. V dropped 2 bases and J dropped 12 bases, with 10 bases sitting between them. This CDR3 is built from 12 residues. Germline V lookup: CDR1 MDHEN, CDR2 SYDVKM. CDR3 DNA sequence: TGTGCCAGCAGTTTAGCCGACGGGGAACTGTTTTTT. It specifies CASSLADGELFF.

V gene TRBV27 combines with J gene TRBJ2-7; 10 nucleotides align to TRBD1. This CDR3 has 17 residues. Trimming took 6 bases from V and 3 from J; bases not matched to a gene: 14. Germline CDR1 reads MNHEY; CDR2 reads SMNVEV (reference sequence). CDR3 in DNA: TGTGCCAGCAGACCAGCCGGGACAGGGGCCAGGGGCTACGAGCAGTACTTC. Translation gives CASRPAGTGARGYEQYF.

This clone was seen once. V and J are TRBV19 and TRBJ2-7; D unclear. V lost 3 bases, J lost 4 bases, and 10 bases lay in between. In germline, CDR1 is LNHDA, CDR2 SQIVND (reference sequence). CDR3 length equals 13 residues. CDR3 in DNA: TGTGCCAGTAGTATTGAAATTACTTACGAGCAGTACTTC. As protein: CASSIEITYEQYF.

V is TRBV10-1 and J is TRBJ1-3, with 11 bases fitting TRBD1. Germline-derived CDR1 and CDR2 are WNHNN and SYGVQD (reference sequence). The CDR3 sequence is 23 residues long. With V trimmed by 0 bases and J by 4 bases, 23 bases remained unmatched. This chain's CDR3 is CASSESVFPYGQGAVHSGNTIYF. The CDR3 DNA reads TGCGCCAGCAGTGAGTCCGTATTTCCATACGGACAGGGGGCGGTTCATTCAGGAAACACCATATATTTT.

The chain carries TRBV30 and TRBJ1-6; no clear D. The germline V gene encodes CDR1 GTSNPN and CDR2 SVGIG (reference sequence). V was pared by 4 bases and J by 7 bases, with 14 bases between. The length of the CDR3 is 14 residues. The CDR3 DNA reads as TGTGCCTGGACGGTGGGTATGGGCAATTCACCCCTCCACTTT. Encoded protein: CAWTVGMGNSPLHF.

This clone was seen a single time. The genes are TRBV11-1 and TRBJ2-3, with 10 nucleotides matching TRBD1. CDR1 is SGHAT, CDR2 FQDESV, per germline (reference sequence). The J segment lost 2 bases and the V segment lost 5 bases, leaving 7 bases of the junction unmatched. The CDR3 is 16 amino acids. Here the CDR3 DNA reads TGTGCCAGCAGCGCCCGGGACAGGGGATTCACAGATACGCAGTATTTT. It codes for CASSARDRGFTDTQYF.

This chain uses TRBV7-2 with TRBJ2-2; 12 positions agree with TRBD2. Germline V gives CDR1 SGHTA, CDR2 FQGNSA. The V segment lost 5 bases and the J segment 7 bases; nucleotides outside the gene matches: 11. The CDR3 runs 17 residues. Here the CDR3 reads CASSPSSGRARVGELFF. Here the CDR3 DNA reads TGTGCCAGCAGCCCCTCTAGCGGGAGGGCCCGCGTCGGGGAGCTGTTTTTT.

V gene TRBV27 combines with J gene TRBJ2-1, with D maybe TRBD2 (5 bases). This CDR3 spans 15 amino acids. V shed 6 bases and J shed 0 bases, with 12 bases lying between them. Per germline, CDR1 MNHEY and CDR2 SMNVEV (reference sequence). CDR3 DNA: TGTGCCAGCAGGGAGACGGGGAGCTCCTACAATGAGCAGTTCTTC. Translation: CASRETGSSYNEQFF.